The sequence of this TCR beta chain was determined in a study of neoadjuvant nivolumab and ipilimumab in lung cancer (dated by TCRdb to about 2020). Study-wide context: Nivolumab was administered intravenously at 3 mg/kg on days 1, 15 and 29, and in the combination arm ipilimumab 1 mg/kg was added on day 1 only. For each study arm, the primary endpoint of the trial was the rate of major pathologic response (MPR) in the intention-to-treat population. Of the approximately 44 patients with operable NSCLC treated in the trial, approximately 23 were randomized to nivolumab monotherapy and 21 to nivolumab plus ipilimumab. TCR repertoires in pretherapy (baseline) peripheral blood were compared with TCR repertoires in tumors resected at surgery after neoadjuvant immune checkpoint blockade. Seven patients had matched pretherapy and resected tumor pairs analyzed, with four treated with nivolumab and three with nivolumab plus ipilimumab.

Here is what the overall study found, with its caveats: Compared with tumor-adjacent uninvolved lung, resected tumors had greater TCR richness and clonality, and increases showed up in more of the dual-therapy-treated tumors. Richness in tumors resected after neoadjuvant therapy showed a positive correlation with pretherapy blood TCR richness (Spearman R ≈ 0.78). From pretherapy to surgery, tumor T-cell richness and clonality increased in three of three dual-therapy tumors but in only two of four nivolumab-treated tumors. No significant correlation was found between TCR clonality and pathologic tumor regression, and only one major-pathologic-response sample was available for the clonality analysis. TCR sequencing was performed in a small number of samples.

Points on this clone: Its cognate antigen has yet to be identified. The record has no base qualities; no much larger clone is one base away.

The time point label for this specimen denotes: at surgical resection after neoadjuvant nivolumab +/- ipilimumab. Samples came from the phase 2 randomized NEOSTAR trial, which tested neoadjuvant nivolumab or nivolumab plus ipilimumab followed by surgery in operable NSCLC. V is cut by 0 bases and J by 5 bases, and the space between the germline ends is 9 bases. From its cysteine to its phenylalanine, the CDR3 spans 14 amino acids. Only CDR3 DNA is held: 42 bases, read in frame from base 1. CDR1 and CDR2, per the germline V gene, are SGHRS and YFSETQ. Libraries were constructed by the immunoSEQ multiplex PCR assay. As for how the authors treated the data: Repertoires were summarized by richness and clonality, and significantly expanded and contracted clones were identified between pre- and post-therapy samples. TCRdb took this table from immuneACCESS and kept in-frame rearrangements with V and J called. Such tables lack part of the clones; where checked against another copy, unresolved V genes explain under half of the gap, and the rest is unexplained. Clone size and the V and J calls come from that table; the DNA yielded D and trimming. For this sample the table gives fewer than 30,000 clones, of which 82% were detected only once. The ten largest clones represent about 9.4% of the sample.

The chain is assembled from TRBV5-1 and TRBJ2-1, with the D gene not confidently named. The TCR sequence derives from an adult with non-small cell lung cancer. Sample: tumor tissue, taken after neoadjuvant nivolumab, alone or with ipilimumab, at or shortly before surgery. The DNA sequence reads TGCGCCAGCAGCTTGGCAGTTTGGAACAATGAGCAGTTCTTC. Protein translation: CASSLAVWNNEQFF.